Listed below are T cell receptor beta chains from one sample, sequenced in a study of blood T cells in healthy people across ages. TCRdb reprocessed the 5' RACE reads with MiXCR, giving one entry per CDR3 protein. This sample yields under 1,000,000 distinct CDR3 sequences, of which about 34% are seen a single time; 13% belongs to the top ten. The material sequenced was blood. The origin of the receptors is a man aged 18 to 35 in good health. The CDR3 runs from the conserved cysteine through the conserved F or W. The D gene is left open where the match is weak. Size values are once, few and many counts, or a class for expanded clones, and some rows have none.

TRBV3-1	TRBD1	-	TRBJ2-2	TGTGCCAGCAGTCAGGGACAGGGATTCGGCGGGGAGCTGTTTTTT	CASSQGQGFGGELFF
TRBV10-3	TRBD1	many	TRBJ2-5	TGTGCCATCAGCCCCGGGGACAGATCCCAAGAGACCCAGTACTTC	CAISPGDRSQETQYF
TRBV12-3/TRBV12-4	TRBD1	few	TRBJ1-1	TGTGCCAGCAGTCGAAATCCTACAGGGGGAGCTTTCTTT	CASSRNPTGGAFF
TRBV19	TRBD1	-	TRBJ2-3	TGTGCCAGTACCCGTGGTAAGGGACAGGGCCTCACAGATACGCAGTATTTT	CASTRGKGQGLTDTQYF
TRBV29-1	-	once	TRBJ2-3	TGCAGCGTTGTTTTTGTGGTCGCAGATACGCAGTATTTT	CSVVFVVADTQYF
TRBV4-1	-	-	TRBJ2-3	TGCGCCAGCAGCCAAAATGGGGCTACGCAGTATTTT	CASSQNGATQYF
TRBV5-6	-	few	TRBJ1-1	TGTGCCAGCACCAAAAGGGGGGCAACAACTCCGAACACTGAAGCTTTCTTT	CASTKRGATTPNTEAFF
TRBV12-3/TRBV12-4	TRBD2	once	TRBJ2-5	TGTGCCAGCAGGGCGACTAGCCGAGAGCAGTACTTC	CASRATSREQYF
TRBV18	-	-	TRBJ1-1	TGTGCCAGCTCACCAGGCAGCTCCAAGAACACTGAAGCTTTCTTT	CASSPGSSKNTEAFF
TRBV4-1	-	few	TRBJ2-1	TGCGCCAGCAGCCAGGCCGGGACATATTACAATGAGCAGTTCTTC	CASSQAGTYYNEQFF
TRBV5-1	TRBD2	-	TRBJ2-1	TGCGCCAGCAGCTCACCGGGACTAGCGGGGATGAGCTCCTACAATGAGCAGTTCTTC	CASSSPGLAGMSSYNEQFF
TRBV6-5	-	many	TRBJ2-3	TGTGCCAGCAGTTACTCCCAGGGGCTAAGGACAGATACGCAGTATTTT	CASSYSQGLRTDTQYF
TRBV9	-	-	TRBJ1-2	TGTGCCAGCAGCCTCCAAGGGGAGTACTATGGCTACACCTTC	CASSLQGEYYGYTF
TRBV4-2	-	-	TRBJ1-2	TGTGCCAGCAGCCAAGACCGACAAGTCTATGGCTACACCTTC	CASSQDRQVYGYTF